The clone carrying this TCR beta chain showed up just once. Its antigen is still unknown. This sample stems from a study of T cells in localized non-small cell lung cancer. The V end lost 4 bases, the J end lost 4 bases, and 19 bases lay between the germline ends. Germline loops: CDR1 GTSNPN, CDR2 SVGIG (reference sequence). This CDR3 spans 15 amino acids. Sequencing was performed with immunoSEQ multiplex PCR; in TCRdb, only in-frame clones are kept and a portion is missing. This sample has some 50,000 clones, with approximately 86% found just once. Study observations and caveats: Sequencing covered just one tumor region, so heterogeneity cannot be ruled out. Adjacent lung exhibited a median of about 57 among the 100 most abundant tumor clones. Uninvolved adjacent lung had more T cell clonality than any other tissue, topping tumor. Prolonged overall survival went with higher T cell density in the blood.

This sequence originates from a female donor with stage II lung adenocarcinoma. This rearrangement joins TRBV30 to TRBJ1-2; D is possibly TRBD1 (6 bases). The starting material was PBMCs, obtained before any cancer treatment. The CDR3 reads CAWTEGGLGLYGYTF. In nucleotides, the CDR3 is TGTGCCTGGACCGAGGGGGGCCTCGGGCTCTATGGCTACACCTTC.